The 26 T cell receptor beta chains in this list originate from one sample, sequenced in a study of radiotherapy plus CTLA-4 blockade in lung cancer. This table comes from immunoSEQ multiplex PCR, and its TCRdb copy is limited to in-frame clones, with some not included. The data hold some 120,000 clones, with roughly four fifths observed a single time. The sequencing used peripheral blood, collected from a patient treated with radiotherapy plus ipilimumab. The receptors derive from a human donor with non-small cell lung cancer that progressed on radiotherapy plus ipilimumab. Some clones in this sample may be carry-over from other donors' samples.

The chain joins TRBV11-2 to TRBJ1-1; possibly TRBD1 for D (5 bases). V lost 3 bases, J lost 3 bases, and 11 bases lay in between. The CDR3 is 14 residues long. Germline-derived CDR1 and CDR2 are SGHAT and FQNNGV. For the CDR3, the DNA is TGTGCCAGCAGCTTTGGGGGTGAGGACACTGAAGCTTTCTTT. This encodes CASSFGGEDTEAFF. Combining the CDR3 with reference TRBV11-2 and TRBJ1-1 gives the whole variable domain EAGVAQSPRYKIIEKRQSVAFWCNPISGHATLYWYQQILGQGPKLLIQFQNNGVVDDSQLPKDRFSAERLKGVDSTLKIQPAKLEDSAVYLCASSFGGEDTEAFFGQGTRLTVV.

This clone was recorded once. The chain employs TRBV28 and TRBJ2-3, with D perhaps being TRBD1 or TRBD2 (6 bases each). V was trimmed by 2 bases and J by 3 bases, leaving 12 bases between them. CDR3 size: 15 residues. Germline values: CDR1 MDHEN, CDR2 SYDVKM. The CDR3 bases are TGTGCCAGCAGTTTAGTACAGGGAGGAACAGATACGCAGTATTTT. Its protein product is CASSLVQGGTDTQYF.

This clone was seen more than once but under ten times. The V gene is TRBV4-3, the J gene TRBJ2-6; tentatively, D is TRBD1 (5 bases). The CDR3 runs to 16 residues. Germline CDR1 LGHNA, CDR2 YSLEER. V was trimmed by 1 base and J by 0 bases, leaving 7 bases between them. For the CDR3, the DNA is TGCGCCAGCAGCCAAGGGCAGGGCTCTGGGGCCAACGTCCTGACTTTC. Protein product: CASSQGQGSGANVLTF.

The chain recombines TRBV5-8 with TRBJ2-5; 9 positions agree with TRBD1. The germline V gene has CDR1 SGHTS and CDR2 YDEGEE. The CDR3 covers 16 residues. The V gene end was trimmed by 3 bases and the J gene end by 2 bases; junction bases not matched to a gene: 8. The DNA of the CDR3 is TGTGCCAGCAGCTCCTATAGACAGGGGGTTCAAGAGACCCAGTACTTC. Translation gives CASSSYRQGVQETQYF. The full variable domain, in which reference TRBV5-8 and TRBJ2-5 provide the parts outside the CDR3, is EAGVTQSPTHLIKTRGQQATLRCSPISGHTSVYWYQQALGLGLQFLLWYDEGEERNRGNFPPRFSGRQFPNYSSELNVNALELEDSALYLCASSSYRQGVQETQYFGPGTRLLVL.

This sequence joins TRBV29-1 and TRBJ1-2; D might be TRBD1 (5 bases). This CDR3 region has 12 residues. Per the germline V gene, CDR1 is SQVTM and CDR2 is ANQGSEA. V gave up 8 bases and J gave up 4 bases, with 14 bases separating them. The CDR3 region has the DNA TGCAGCATAAGGGGCTTGAGCTATGGCTACACCTTC. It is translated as CSIRGLSYGYTF.

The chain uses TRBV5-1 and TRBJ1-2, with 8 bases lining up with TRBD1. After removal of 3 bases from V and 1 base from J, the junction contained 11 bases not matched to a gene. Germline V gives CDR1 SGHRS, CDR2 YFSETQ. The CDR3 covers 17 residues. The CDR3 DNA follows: TGCGCCAGCAGCTCCCGACAGGGGACAGGAGGTAACTATGGCTACACCTTC. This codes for CASSSRQGTGGNYGYTF. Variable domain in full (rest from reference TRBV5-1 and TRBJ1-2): KAGVTQTPRYLIKTRGQQVTLSCSPISGHRSVSWYQQTPGQGLQFLFEYFSETQRNKGNFPGRFSGRQFSNSRSEMNVSTLELGDSALYLCASSSRQGTGGNYGYTFGSGTRLTVV.

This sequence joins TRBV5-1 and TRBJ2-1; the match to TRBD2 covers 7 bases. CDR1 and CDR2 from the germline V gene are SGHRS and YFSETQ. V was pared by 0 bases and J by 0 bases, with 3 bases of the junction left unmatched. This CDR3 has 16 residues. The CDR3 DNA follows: TGCGCCAGCAGCTTGGTCGGCGGGGGCTCCTACAATGAGCAGTTCTTC. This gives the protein CASSLVGGGSYNEQFF.

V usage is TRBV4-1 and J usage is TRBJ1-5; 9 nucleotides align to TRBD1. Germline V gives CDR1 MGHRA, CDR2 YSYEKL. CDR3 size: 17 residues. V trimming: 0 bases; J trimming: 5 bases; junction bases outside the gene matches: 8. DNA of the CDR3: TGCGCCAGCAGCCAAGATACCGGACAGGGGTCGGATCAGCCCCAGCATTTT. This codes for CASSQDTGQGSDQPQHF.

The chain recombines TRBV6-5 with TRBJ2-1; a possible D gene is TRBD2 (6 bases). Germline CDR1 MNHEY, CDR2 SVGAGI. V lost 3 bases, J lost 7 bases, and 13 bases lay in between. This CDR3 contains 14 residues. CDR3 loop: CASSYRGGGNEQFF. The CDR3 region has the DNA TGTGCCAGCAGTTATAGGGGTGGAGGGAATGAGCAGTTCTTC.

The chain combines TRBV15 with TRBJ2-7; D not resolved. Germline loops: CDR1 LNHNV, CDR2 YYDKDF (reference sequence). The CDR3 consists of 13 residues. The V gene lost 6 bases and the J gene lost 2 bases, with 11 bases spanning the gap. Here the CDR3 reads CATRPGRTYEQYF. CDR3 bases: TGTGCCACCAGGCCAGGACGGACCTACGAGCAGTACTTC.

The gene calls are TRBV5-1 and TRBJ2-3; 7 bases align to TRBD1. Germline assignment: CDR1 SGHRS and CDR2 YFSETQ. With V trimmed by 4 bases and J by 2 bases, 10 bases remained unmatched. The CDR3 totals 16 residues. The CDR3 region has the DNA TGCGCCAGCAGCGCCGAGACAGGGAGCCCCACAGATACGCAGTATTTT. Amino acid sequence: CASSAETGSPTDTQYF.

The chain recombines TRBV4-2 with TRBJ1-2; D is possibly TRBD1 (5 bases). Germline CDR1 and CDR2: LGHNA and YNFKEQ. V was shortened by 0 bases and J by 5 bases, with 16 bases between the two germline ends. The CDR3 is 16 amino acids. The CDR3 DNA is TGTGCCAGCAGCCAAGATCAAGGGGAGGGGAGTTATGGCTACACCTTC. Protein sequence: CASSQDQGEGSYGYTF.

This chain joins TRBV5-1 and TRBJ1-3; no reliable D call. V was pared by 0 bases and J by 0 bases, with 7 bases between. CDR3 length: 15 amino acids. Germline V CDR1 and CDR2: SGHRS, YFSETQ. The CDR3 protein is CASSLASVSGNTIYF. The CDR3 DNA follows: TGCGCCAGCAGCTTGGCGTCAGTCTCTGGAAACACCATATATTTT.

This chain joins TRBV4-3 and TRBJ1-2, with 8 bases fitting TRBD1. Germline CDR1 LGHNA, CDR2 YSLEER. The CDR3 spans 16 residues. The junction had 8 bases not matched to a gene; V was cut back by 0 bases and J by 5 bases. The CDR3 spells CASSQDRGRGHYGYTF. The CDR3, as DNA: TGCGCCAGCAGCCAAGATCGGGGCAGGGGGCATTATGGCTACACCTTC.

CDR3 residues: CASSRSQTAPEAFF. DNA of the CDR3: TGTGCCAGCAGCCGAAGTCAAACCGCACCTGAAGCTTTCTTT. The chain couples TRBV7-3 to TRBJ1-1; D is uncertain. Trimming removed 5 bases at V and 6 bases at J, with 16 bases between. Looked up from germline, CDR1 is SGHTA and CDR2 is FQGTGA. The CDR3 sequence is 14 residues long.

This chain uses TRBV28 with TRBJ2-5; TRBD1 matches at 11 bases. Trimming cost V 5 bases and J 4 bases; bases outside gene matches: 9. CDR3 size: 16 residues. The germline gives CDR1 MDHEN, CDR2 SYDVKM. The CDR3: CASSPGTGGFPETQYF. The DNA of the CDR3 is TGTGCCAGCAGTCCCGGGACAGGGGGTTTCCCAGAGACCCAGTACTTC.

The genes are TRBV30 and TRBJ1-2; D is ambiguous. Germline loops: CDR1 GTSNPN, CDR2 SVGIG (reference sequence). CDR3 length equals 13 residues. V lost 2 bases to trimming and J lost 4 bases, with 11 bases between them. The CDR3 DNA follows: TGTGCCTGGAGTAGAGGGCCAGGCTATGGCTACACCTTC. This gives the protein CAWSRGPGYGYTF.

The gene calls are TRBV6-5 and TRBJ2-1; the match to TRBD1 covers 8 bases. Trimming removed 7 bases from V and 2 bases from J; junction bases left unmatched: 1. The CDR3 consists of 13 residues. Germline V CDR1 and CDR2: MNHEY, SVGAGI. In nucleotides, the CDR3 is TGTGCCAGCACAGGGGGCCCCTACAATGAGCAGTTCTTC. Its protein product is CASTGGPYNEQFF.

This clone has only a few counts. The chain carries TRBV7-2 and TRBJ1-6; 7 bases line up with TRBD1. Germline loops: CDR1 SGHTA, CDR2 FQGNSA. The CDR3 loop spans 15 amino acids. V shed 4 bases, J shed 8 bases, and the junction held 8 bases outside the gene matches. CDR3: CASSSQQGIDSPLHF. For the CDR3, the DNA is TGTGCCAGCAGCTCCCAACAGGGGATAGATTCACCCCTCCACTTT.

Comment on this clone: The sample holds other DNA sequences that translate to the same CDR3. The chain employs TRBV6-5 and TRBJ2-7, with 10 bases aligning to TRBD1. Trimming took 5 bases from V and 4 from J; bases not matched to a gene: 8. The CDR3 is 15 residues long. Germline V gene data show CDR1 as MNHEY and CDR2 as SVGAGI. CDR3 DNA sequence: TGTGCCAGCAGTACCCCCGGGACAGGGGATTACGAGCAGTACTTC. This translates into CASSTPGTGDYEQYF.

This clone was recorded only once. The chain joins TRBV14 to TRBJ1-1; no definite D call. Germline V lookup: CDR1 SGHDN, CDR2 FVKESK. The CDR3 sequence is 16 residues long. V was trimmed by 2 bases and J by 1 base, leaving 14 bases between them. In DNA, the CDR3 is TGTGCCAGCAGCCAATTGCCAGGAGGGAGGAACACTGAAGCTTTCTTT. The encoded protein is CASSQLPGGRNTEAFF. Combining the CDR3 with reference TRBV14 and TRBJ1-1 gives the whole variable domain EAGVTQFPSHSVIEKGQTVTLRCDPISGHDNLYWYRRVMGKEIKFLLHFVKESKQDESGMPNNRFLAERTGGTYSTLKVQPAELEDSGVYFCASSQLPGGRNTEAFFGQGTRLTVV.

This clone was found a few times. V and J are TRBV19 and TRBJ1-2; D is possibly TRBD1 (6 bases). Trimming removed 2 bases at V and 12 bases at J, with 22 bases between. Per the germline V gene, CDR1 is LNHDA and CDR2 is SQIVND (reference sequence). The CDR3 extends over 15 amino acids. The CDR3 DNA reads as TGTGCCAGTAGTATATCCGCCCGGACAGTCCAGGGAAACACCTTC. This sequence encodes CASSISARTVQGNTF.

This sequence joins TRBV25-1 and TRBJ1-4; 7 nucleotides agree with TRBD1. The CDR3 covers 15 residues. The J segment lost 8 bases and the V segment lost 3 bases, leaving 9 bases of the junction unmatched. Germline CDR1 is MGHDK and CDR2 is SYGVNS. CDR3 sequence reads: CASSDTGDFGEKLFF. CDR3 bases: TGTGCCAGCAGTGACACAGGGGATTTTGGAGAAAAACTGTTTTTT. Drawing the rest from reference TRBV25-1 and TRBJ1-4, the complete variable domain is EADIYQTPRYLVIGTGKKITLECSQTMGHDKMYWYQQDPGMELHLIHYSYGVNSTEKGDLSSESTVSRIRTEHFPLTLESARPSHTSQYLCASSDTGDFGEKLFFGSGTQLSVL.

This chain's CDR3 is CASSVAPLDRHEQYF. The DNA of the CDR3 is TGTGCCAGCAGCGTAGCTCCCTTGGACAGACACGAGCAGTACTTC. The gene calls are TRBV9 and TRBJ2-7, with a weak D call TRBD1 (6 bases). V dropped 0 bases and J dropped 5 bases, with 15 bases sitting between them. The CDR3 consists of 15 residues. Germline-derived CDR1 and CDR2 are SGDLS and YYNGEE.

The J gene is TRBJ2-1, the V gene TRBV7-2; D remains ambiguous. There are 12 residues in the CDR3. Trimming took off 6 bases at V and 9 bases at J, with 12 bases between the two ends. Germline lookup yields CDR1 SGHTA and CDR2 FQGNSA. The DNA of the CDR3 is TGTGCCAGCAGTCCCTCCGGTTTTGAGCAGTTCTTC. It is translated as CASSPSGFEQFF. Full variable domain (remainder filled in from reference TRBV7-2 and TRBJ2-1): GAGVSQSPSNKVTEKGKDVELRCDPISGHTALYWYRQSLGQGLEFLIYFQGNSAPDKSGLPSDRFSAERTGGSVSTLTIQRTQQEDSAVYLCASSPSGFEQFFGPGTRLTVL.

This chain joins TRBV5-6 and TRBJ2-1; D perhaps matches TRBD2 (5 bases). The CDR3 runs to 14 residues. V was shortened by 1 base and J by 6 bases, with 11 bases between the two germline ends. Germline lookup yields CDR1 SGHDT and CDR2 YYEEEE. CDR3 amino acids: CASSLPSSGNEQFF. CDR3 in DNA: TGTGCCAGCAGCTTGCCTAGCAGTGGCAATGAGCAGTTCTTC.